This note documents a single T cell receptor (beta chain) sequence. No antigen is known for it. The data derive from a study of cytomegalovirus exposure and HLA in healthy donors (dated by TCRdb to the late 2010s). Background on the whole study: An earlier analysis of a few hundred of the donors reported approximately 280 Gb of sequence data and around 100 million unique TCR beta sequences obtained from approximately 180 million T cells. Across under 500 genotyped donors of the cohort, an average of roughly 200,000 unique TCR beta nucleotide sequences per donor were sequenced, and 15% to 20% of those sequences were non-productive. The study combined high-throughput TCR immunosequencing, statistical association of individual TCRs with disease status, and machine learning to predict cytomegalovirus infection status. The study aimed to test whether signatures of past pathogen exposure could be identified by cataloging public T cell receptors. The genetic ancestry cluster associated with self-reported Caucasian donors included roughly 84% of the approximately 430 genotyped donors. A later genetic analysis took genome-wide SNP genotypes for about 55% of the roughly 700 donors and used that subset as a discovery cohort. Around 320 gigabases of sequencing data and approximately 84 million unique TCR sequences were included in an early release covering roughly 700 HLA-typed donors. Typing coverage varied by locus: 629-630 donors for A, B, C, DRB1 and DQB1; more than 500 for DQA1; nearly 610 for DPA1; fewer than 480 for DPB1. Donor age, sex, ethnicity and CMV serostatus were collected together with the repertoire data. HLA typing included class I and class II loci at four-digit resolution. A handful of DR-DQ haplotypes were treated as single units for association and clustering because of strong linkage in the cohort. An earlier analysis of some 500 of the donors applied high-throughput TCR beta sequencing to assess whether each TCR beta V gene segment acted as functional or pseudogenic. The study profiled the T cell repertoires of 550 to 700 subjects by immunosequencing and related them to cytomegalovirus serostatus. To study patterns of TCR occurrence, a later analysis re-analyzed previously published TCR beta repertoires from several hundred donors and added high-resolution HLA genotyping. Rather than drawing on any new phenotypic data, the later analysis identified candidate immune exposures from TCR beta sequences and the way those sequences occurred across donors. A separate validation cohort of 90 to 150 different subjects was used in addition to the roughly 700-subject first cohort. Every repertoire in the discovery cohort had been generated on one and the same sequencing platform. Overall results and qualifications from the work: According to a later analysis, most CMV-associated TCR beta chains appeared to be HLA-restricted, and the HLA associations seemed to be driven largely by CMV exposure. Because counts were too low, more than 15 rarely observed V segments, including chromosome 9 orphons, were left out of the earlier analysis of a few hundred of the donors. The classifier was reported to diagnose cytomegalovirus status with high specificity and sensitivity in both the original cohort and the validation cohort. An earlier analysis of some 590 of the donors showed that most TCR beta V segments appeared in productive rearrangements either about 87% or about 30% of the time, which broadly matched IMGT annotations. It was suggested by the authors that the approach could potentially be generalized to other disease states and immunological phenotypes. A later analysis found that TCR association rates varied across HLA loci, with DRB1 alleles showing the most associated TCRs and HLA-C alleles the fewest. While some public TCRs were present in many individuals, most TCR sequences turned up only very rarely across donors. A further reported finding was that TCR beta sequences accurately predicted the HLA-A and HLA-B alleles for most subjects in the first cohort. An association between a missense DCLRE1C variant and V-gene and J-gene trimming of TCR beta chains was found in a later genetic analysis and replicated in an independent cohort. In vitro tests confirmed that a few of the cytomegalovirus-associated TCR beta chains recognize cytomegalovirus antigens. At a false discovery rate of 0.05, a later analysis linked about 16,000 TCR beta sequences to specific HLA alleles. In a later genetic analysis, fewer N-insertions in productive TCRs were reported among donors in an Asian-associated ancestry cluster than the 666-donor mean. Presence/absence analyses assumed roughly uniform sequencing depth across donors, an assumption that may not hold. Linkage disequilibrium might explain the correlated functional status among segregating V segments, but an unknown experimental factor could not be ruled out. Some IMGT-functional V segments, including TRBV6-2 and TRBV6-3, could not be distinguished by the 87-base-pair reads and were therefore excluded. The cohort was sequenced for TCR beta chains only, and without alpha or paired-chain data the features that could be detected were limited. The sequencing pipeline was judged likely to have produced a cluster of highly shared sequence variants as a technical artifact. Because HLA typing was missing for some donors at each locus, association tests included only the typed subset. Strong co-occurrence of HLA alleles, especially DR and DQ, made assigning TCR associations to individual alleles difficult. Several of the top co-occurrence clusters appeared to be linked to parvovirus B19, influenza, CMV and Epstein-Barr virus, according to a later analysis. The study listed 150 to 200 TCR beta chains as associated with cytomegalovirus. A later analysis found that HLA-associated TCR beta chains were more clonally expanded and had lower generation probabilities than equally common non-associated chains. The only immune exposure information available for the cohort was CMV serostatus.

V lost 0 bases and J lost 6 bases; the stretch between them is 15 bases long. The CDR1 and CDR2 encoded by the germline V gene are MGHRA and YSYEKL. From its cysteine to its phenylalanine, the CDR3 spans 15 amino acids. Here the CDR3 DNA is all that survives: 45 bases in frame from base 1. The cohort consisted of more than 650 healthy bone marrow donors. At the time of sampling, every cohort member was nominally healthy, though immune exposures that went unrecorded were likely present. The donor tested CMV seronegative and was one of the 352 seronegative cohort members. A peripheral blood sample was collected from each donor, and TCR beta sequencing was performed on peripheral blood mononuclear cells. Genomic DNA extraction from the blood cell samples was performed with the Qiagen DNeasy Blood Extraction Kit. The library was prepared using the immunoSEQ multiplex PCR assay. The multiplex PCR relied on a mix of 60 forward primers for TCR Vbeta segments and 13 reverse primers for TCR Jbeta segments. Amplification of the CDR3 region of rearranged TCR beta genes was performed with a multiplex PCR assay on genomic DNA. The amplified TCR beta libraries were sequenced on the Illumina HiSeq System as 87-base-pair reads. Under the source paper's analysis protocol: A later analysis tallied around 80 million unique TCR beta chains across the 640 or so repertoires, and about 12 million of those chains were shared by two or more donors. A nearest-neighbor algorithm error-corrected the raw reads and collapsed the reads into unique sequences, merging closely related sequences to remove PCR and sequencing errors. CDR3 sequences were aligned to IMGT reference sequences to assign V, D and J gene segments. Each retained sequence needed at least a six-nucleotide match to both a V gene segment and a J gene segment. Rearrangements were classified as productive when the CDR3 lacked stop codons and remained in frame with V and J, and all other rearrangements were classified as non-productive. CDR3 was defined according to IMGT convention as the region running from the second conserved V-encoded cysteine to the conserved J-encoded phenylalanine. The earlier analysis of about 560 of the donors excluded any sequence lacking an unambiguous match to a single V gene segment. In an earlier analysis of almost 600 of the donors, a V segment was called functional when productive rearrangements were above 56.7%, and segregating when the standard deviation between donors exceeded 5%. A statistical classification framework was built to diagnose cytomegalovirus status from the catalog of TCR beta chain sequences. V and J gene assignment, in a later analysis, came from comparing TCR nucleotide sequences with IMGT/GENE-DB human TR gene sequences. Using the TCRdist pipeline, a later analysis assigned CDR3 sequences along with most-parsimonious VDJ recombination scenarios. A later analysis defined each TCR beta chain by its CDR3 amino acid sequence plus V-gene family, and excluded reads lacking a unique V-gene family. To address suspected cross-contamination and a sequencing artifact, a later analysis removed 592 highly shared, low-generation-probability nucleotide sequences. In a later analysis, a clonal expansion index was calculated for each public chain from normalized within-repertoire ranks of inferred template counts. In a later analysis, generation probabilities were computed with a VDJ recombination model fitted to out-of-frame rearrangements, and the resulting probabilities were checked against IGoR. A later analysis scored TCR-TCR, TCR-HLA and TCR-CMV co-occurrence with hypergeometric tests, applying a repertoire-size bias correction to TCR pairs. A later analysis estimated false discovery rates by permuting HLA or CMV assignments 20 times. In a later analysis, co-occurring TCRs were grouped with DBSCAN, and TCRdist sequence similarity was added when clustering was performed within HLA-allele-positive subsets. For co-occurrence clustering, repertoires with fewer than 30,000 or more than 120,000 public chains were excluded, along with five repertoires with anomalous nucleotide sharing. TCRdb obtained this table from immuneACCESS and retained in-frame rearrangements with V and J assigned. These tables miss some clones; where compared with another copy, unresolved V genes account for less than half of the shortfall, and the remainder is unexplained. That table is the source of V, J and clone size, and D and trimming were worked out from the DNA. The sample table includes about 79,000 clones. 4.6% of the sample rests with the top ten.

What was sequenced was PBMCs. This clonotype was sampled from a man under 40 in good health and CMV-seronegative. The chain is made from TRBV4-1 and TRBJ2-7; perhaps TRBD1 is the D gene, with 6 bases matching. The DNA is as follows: TGCGCCAGCAGCCAAGATGAAAGGGGGTCACGCGAGCAGTACTTC. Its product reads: CASSQDERGSREQYF.